These 28 T cell receptor beta chains were sequenced from one sample in a study of CD8 T cells in Susac syndrome (dated by TCRdb to about 2019). Libraries were prepared through the immunoSEQ multiplex PCR assay. RNA was extracted using the RNeasy kit, and roughly 0.5 to 1 ug of the RNA was reverse transcribed with random hexamers. TCRdb trimmed public reads at Q25 via fastp, called clones via MiXCR and kept in-frame beta chains. Rows are unified per CDR3 protein, each entry keeping the most common DNA and genes. This sample lists 100,000 to 150,000 distinct CDR3 sequences; more than 85% were detected once. Of the sample, 0.093% is held by the ten largest clones. Sample: CD4+ T cells from PBMCs. The receptors originated from a human donor with multiple sclerosis.

The chain joins TRBV28 to TRBJ1-3; D unresolved. CDR1 is MDHEN, CDR2 SYDVKM, per germline. V shed 5 bases and J shed 3 bases, with 11 bases lying between them. The CDR3 is 14 amino acids. CDR3 nucleotide sequence: TGTGCCAGCAGTCTCGACCTCGTTGGAAACACCATATATTTT. This encodes CASSLDLVGNTIYF.

The V gene is TRBV5-1, the J gene TRBJ2-5; weak D call: TRBD1 (5 bases). The CDR3 extends over 14 amino acids. Germline loops: CDR1 SGHRS, CDR2 YFSETQ. V was shortened by 1 base and J by 5 bases, with 12 bases between the two germline ends. CDR3 in amino acids: CASSLIGVGETQYF. CDR3 in DNA: TGCGCCAGCAGCTTGATAGGGGTCGGGGAGACCCAGTACTTC.

This clonotype was recorded only once. CDR3 loop: CASSLQTPSSLNTEAFF. The CDR3 coding sequence is TGTGCCAGCAGTTTACAAACCCCCTCAAGCCTTAACACTGAAGCTTTCTTT. The chain is built from TRBV28 and TRBJ1-1; D ambiguous. The CDR3 has 17 amino acids. V was cut by 2 bases and J by 2 bases, with 18 bases left in between. The germline CDR1 and CDR2 sequences are MDHEN and SYDVKM.

The chain joins TRBV20-1 to TRBJ2-1; 9 positions match TRBD2. The length of the CDR3 is 12 residues. The germline V gene has CDR1 DFQATT and CDR2 SNEGSKA (reference sequence). CDR3 coding DNA: TGCAGCAGTTTTGCGGGGGGGGGAGAGCAGTTCTTC. Its protein product is CSSFAGGGEQFF.

The J gene is TRBJ2-7, the V gene TRBV7-3, with 8 bases fitting TRBD1. The V gene end was trimmed by 4 bases and the J gene end by 11 bases; junction bases not matched to a gene: 7. CDR1 is SGHTA, CDR2 FQGTGA, per germline. The CDR3 runs to 12 residues. CDR3 DNA sequence: TGTGCCAGCAGCTCCCCAGGGGGCGCAAAGTACTTC. It translates to CASSSPGGAKYF. Using reference TRBV7-3 and TRBJ2-7 for the parts outside the CDR3, the full variable domain is GAGVSQTPSNKVTEKGKYVELRCDPISGHTALYWYRQSLGQGPEFLIYFQGTGAADDSGLPNDRFFAVRPEGSVSTLKIQRTERGDSAVYLCASSSPGGAKYFGPGTRLTVT.

The chain uses TRBV7-9 and TRBJ2-5, with 10 bases lining up with TRBD2. V was clipped by 7 bases and J by 5 bases; unmatched bases: 13. CDR3 length: 16 amino acids. Germline assignment: CDR1 SEHNR and CDR2 FQNEAQ (reference sequence). The CDR3 loop reads CASTRSSGGARETQYF. In DNA form, the CDR3 reads TGTGCCAGCACCCGCAGCAGCGGGGGGGCCCGGGAGACCCAGTACTTC. The whole variable domain, filled in from reference TRBV7-9 and TRBJ2-5, reads DTGVSQNPRHKITKRGQNVTFRCDPISEHNRLYWYRQTLGQGPEFLTYFQNEAQLEKSRLLSDRFSAERPKGSFSTLEIQRTEQGDSAMYLCASTRSSGGARETQYFGPGTRLLVL.

The chain links TRBV4-1 to TRBJ1-5, with D maybe TRBD1 (5 bases). CDR1 is MGHRA and CDR2 is YSYEKL in the germline V gene. The V and J ends lost 0 bases and 6 bases respectively, with 12 bases between them. The CDR3 has 15 amino acids. The CDR3 bases are TGCGCCAGCAGCCAAGACATAGGGGTGGTTCAGCCCCAGCATTTT. Its translation: CASSQDIGVVQPQHF.

The rearrangement joins TRBV13 to TRBJ2-7, with 7 bases identical to TRBD1. In germline, CDR1 is PRHDT, CDR2 FYEKMQ (reference sequence). The CDR3 extends over 14 amino acids. Losses at the gene ends were 10 bases for V and 4 bases for J; bases not matched to a gene: 13. The CDR3 reads CATKTGTDPYEQYF. CDR3 sequence (DNA): TGTGCCACCAAGACCGGGACAGACCCTTACGAGCAGTACTTC. Filled out from reference TRBV13 and TRBJ2-7, the complete variable domain reads AAGVIQSPRHLIKEKRETATLKCYPIPRHDTVYWYQQGPGQDPQFLISFYEKMQSDKGSIPDRFSAQQFSDYHSELNMSSLELGDSALYFCATKTGTDPYEQYFGPGTRLTVT.

J is TRBJ1-2 and V is TRBV29-1; D is uncertain. The CDR3 runs to 15 residues. The ends were cut back, 0 bases at V and 7 bases at J, with 18 bases in the middle. CDR1 SQVTM and CDR2 ANQGSEA come from the germline V gene. The chain's CDR3 is CSVEEVAGPAAGYTF. The CDR3 DNA is TGCAGCGTTGAAGAGGTTGCAGGACCCGCGGCTGGCTACACCTTC.

The rearrangement joins TRBV7-9 to TRBJ1-2; D call uncertain. Per the germline V gene, CDR1 is SEHNR and CDR2 is FQNEAQ (reference sequence). Trimming shortened V by 1 base and J by 1 base, and 7 bases separated the two germline ends. CDR3 size: 14 residues. The CDR3 is CASSLGVSNYGYTF. CDR3 coding DNA: TGTGCCAGCAGCTTAGGGGTTAGTAACTATGGCTACACCTTC.

V and J are TRBV3-1 and TRBJ2-3, with 9 bases matching TRBD2. There are 17 residues in the CDR3. V lost 0 bases, J lost 0 bases, and 4 bases stayed unmatched. Germline CDR1 and CDR2: LGHDT and YNNKEL (reference sequence). Written as DNA, the CDR3 is TGTGCCAGCAGCCAAGATGCTAGCGGGGTTAGCACAGATACGCAGTATTTT. Translating it yields CASSQDASGVSTDTQYF.

As DNA, the CDR3 is TGTGCCAGCTCGGTCGAGAGAGAGACCCAGTACTTC. Its protein is CASSVERETQYF. The rearrangement joins TRBV7-8 to TRBJ2-5; no clear D. V was shortened by 8 bases and J by 4 bases, with 11 bases between the two germline ends. This CDR3 has 12 amino acids. Germline V gene lookup returns CDR1 SGHVS and CDR2 FQNEAQ.

On this clonotype itself: The junction shows a germline mismatch at one end, possibly a read error. V and J are TRBV12-3 or TRBV12-4 and TRBJ2-2; 7 nucleotides align to TRBD2. This CDR3 region has 15 residues. The CDR3 DNA follows: TGTGCCAGCAGTTTAGCATTTCGGAACGGGCGGGAGCTATTTTTT. It translates to CASSLAFRNGRELFF.

V usage is TRBV6-5 and J usage is TRBJ1-6; no definite D call. The V and J ends lost 2 bases and 10 bases respectively, with 9 bases between them. Germline CDR1 reads MNHEY; CDR2 reads SVGAGI. The CDR3 spans 13 residues. The DNA for the CDR3 is TGTGCCAGCAGTTACAGACAAGGATCACCCCTCCACTTT. Translated: CASSYRQGSPLHF.

The gene calls are TRBV29-1 and TRBJ1-2; no clear D gene. This CDR3 is 11 amino acids long. V lost 7 bases and J lost 0, with 6 bases in between. The V gene's germline CDR1 is SQVTM and CDR2 ANQGSEA. Here the CDR3 reads CSAAANYGYTF. DNA of the CDR3: TGCAGCGCGGCCGCTAACTATGGCTACACCTTC.

For the CDR3, the DNA is TGTGCCAGCAGCCAAGGGCCAGATACGCAGTATTTT. Translating gives CASSQGPDTQYF. The V and J genes are TRBV3-1 and TRBJ2-3; D is unclear. The CDR3 is made up of 12 amino acids. Deletions cut 1 base from V and 4 bases from J, with 3 bases between. Germline V gene sequence: CDR1 LGHDT, CDR2 YNNKEL (reference sequence).

The V call is TRBV23-1, the J call TRBJ1-1, with 10 nucleotides matching TRBD1. TRBV23-1 is an ORF; its function is uncertain. Trimming took 7 bases from V and 1 from J; bases not matched to a gene: 15. CDR3 size: 18 residues. The CDR3 protein is CASIPNRPGQGTNTEAFF. The CDR3 DNA is TGCGCCAGCATCCCTAACCGACCGGGACAGGGGACGAACACTGAAGCTTTCTTT.

This chain uses TRBV5-1 with TRBJ2-3; D not resolved. The CDR3 loop spans 15 amino acids. Trimming left V 0 bases short and J 2 bases short, with 10 bases between. Germline V gene lookup returns CDR1 SGHRS and CDR2 YFSETQ. The CDR3 DNA reads as TGCGCCAGCAGCTTGGCCGTCATACCCACAGATACGCAGTATTTT. This encodes CASSLAVIPTDTQYF.

The chain links TRBV3-1 to TRBJ2-5; tentatively, D is TRBD1 (6 bases). The germline V gene encodes CDR1 LGHDT and CDR2 YNNKEL (reference sequence). The CDR3 length is 15 residues. Trimming took off 3 bases at V and 7 bases at J, with 18 bases between the two ends. The DNA for the CDR3 is TGTGCCAGCAGCCATCGGGACACCGGGGTGGTGACCCAGTACTTC. It encodes CASSHRDTGVVTQYF.

The chain joins TRBV5-6 to TRBJ1-1; a weak D match, TRBD1 (5 bases). There are 12 residues in the CDR3. Germline V gene data show CDR1 as SGHDT and CDR2 as YYEEEE. The ends were cut back, 4 bases at V and 9 bases at J, with 13 bases in the middle. The CDR3 reads CASSLMGGQAFF. CDR3 DNA sequence: TGTGCCAGCAGCCTGATGGGGGGACAAGCTTTCTTT.

The genes are TRBV6-1 and TRBJ1-4; D call uncertain. This CDR3 contains 14 residues. The germline CDR1 and CDR2 sequences are MNHNS and SASEGT. Trimming removed 7 bases at V and 7 bases at J, with 16 bases between. This CDR3 reads CASIPRTGIEKLFF. For the CDR3, the DNA is TGTGCCAGCATCCCCCGGACGGGGATTGAAAAACTGTTTTTT.

This clonotype was picked up one time. This chain connects TRBV20-1 to TRBJ1-4, with D possibly matching TRBD1 (6 bases). The CDR3 sequence is 15 residues long. Germline V gene data show CDR1 as DFQATT and CDR2 as SNEGSKA (reference sequence). V was shortened by 4 bases and J by 0 bases, with 12 bases between the two germline ends. The CDR3 protein is CSATEGGATNEKLFF. The CDR3 region has the DNA TGCAGTGCTACCGAAGGGGGTGCAACTAATGAAAAACTGTTTTTT.

The chain has TRBV2 and TRBJ2-5, with D possibly being TRBD2 (5 bases). The CDR3 consists of 12 residues. Between the trimmed V and J ends, which lost 7 bases and 4 bases, there was a span of 10 bases. CDR1 is SNHLY and CDR2 is FYNNEI in the germline V gene. CDR3 DNA: TGTGCCAGCACCCGGACTGGAGAGACCCAGTACTTC. Translation gives CASTRTGETQYF.

The rearrangement uses TRBV6-1 and TRBJ2-2, with D unresolved. The CDR3 length is 13 residues. Trimming cost V 4 bases and J 4 bases, with 7 bases left between them. Per the germline V gene, CDR1 is MNHNS and CDR2 is SASEGT. The CDR3 DNA reads TGTGCCAGCAGTGGCCGAACCACCGGGGAGCTGTTTTTT. This gives the protein CASSGRTTGELFF.

The chain employs TRBV4-2 and TRBJ2-2; possibly TRBD2 for D (7 bases). Germline CDR1 is LGHNA and CDR2 is YNFKEQ. The length of the CDR3 is 15 residues. Between the trimmed V and J ends, which lost 0 bases and 4 bases, there was a span of 9 bases. This chain's CDR3 is CASSQDGGATGELFF. CDR3 coding DNA: TGTGCCAGCAGCCAAGATGGGGGGGCCACCGGGGAGCTGTTTTTT.

The V and J genes are TRBV5-1 and TRBJ2-3; 8 bases line up with TRBD2. Germline values: CDR1 SGHRS, CDR2 YFSETQ. The CDR3 covers 16 residues. V trimming: 1 base; J trimming: 2 bases; junction bases outside the gene matches: 6. This chain's CDR3 is CASSLNAGGYTDTQYF. CDR3 DNA: TGCGCCAGCAGCTTGAACGCGGGGGGATACACAGATACGCAGTATTTT.

The rearrangement joins TRBV7-9 to TRBJ2-7; no clear D. V was trimmed by 4 bases and J by 5 bases, leaving 9 bases between them. The CDR3 is 12 residues long. CDR1 is SEHNR and CDR2 is FQNEAQ in the germline V gene (reference sequence). The CDR3 nucleotides are TGTGCCAGCAGCTCTGCAACCAACGAGCAGTACTTC. Its protein product is CASSSATNEQYF.

The chain joins TRBV7-8 to TRBJ1-1; D perhaps matches TRBD1 (5 bases). Trimming took 5 bases from V and 2 from J, leaving 12 bases between them. The CDR3 is 14 amino acids. From germline, CDR1 is SGHVS and CDR2 FQNEAQ. The CDR3, as DNA: TGTGCCAGCAGCCTACAGGTTGATAACACTGAAGCTTTCTTT. It specifies CASSLQVDNTEAFF.